This record covers a single T cell receptor beta chain. The antigen remains undetermined. These data are taken from a study of human thymus T cells. Half of the eight donors gave about 0.45-1 mL blood during surgery. Blood DNA came from all available leukocytes, not a fixed cell number. Assay used: immunoSEQ multiplex PCR; TCRdb lists only in-frame clones, some missing. The data show some 44,000 clones, with more than 85% seen just once and about 0.17% held by the top ten. Notes on the study in general: Across thymic and blood repertoires, the usage of V and J genes appeared to be biased.

The trim removed 2 bases at V and 2 bases at J, leaving 3 bases unmatched. This CDR3 is 14 amino acids long. Germline CDR1 is SGHRS and CDR2 is YFSETQ. This receptor was obtained from a girl less than two years old with a congenital heart defect but otherwise immunologically healthy. Sequenced sample: blood. The rearrangement joins TRBV5-1 to TRBJ2-7; 8 bases are a match to TRBD1. CDR3 sequence (DNA): TGCGCCAGCAGCTTCGACAGGGGACCCTACGAGCAGTACTTC. It translates to CASSFDRGPYEQYF.